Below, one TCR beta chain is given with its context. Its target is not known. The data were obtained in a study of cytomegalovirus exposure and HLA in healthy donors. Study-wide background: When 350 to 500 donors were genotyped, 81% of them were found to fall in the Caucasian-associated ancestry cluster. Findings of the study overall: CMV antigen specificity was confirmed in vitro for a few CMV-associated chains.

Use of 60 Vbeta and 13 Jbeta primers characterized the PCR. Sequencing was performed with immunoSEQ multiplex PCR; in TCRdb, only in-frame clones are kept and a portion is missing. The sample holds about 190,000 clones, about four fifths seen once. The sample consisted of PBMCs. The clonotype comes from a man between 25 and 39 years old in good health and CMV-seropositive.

CDR3: CASSRTSPVADTQYF. In DNA form, the CDR3 reads TGTGCCAGCAGTCGGACATCTCCCGTCGCAGATACGCAGTATTTT. This rearrangement joins TRBV21-1 to TRBJ2-3; the table's D call of TRBD1 was not tested on the DNA. TRBV21-1 is a pseudogene. The CDR3 runs 15 residues.